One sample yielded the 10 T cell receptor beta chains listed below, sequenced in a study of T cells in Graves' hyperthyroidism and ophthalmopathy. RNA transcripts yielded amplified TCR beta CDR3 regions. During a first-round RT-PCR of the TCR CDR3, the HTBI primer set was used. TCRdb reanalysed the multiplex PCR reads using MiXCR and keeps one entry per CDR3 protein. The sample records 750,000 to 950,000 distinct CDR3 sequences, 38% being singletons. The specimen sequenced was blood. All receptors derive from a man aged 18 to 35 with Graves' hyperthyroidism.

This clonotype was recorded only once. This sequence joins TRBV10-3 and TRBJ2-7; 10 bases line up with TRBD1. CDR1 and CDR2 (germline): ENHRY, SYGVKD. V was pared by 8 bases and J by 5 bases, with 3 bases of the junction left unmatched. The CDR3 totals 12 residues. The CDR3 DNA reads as TGTGCCATCGACAGGGGGCTCGACGAGCAGTACTTC. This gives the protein CAIDRGLDEQYF.

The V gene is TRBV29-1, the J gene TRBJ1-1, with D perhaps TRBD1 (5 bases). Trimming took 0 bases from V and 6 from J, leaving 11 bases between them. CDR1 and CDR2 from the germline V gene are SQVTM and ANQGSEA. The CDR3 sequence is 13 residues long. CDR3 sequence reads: CSVEEEGPAEAFF. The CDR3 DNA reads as TGCAGCGTTGAAGAAGAGGGGCCGGCTGAAGCTTTCTTT. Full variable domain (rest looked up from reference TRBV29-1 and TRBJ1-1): SAVISQKPSRDICQRGTSLTIQCQVDSQVTMMFWYRQQPGQSLTLIATANQGSEATYESGFVIDKFPISRPNLTFSTLTVSNMSPEDSSIYLCSVEEEGPAEAFFGQGTRLTVV.

CDR3 nucleotide sequence: TGTGCCAGCAGCGAAAGGACAGGTTCTGAAGCTTTCTTT. This encodes CASSERTGSEAFF. The J gene is TRBJ1-1, the V gene TRBV11-2, with TRBD1 matching over 7 bases. The V gene's germline CDR1 is SGHAT and CDR2 FQNNGV. Trimming took 5 bases from V and 6 from J; bases not matched to a gene: 6. There are 13 residues in the CDR3. The full variable domain, in which reference TRBV11-2 and TRBJ1-1 provide the parts outside the CDR3, is EAGVAQSPRYKIIEKRQSVAFWCNPISGHATLYWYQQILGQGPKLLIQFQNNGVVDDSQLPKDRFSAERLKGVDSTLKIQPAKLEDSAVYLCASSERTGSEAFFGQGTRLTVV.

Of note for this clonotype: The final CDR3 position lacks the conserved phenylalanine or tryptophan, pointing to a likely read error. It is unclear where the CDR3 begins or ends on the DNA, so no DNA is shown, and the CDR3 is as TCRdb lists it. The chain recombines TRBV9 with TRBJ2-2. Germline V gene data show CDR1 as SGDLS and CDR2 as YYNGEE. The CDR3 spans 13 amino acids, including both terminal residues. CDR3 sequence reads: CASSVWNTGELTV.

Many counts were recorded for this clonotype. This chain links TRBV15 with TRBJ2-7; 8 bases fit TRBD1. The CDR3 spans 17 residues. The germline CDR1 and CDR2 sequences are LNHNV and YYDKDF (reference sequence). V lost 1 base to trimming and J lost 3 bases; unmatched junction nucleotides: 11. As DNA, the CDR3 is TGTGCCACCAGCAGAGCCAGGGGGCAAGGGGTTTTCTACGAGCAGTACTTC. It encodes CATSRARGQGVFYEQYF. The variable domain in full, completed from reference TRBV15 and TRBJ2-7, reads DAMVIQNPRYQVTQFGKPVTLSCSQTLNHNVMYWYQQKSSQAPKLLFHYYDKDFNNEADTPDNFQSRRPNTSFCFLDIRSPGLGDTAMYLCATSRARGQGVFYEQYFGPGTRLTVT.

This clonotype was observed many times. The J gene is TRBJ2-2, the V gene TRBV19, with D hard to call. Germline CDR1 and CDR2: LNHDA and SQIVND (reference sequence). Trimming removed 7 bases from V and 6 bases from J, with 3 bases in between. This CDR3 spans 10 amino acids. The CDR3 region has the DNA TGTGCCAGTATGTCCGGGGAGCTGTTTTTT. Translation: CASMSGELFF.

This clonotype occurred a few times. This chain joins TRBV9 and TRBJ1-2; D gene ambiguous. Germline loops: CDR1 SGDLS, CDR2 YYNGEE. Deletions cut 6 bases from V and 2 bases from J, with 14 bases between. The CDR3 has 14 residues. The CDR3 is CASTEASSNYGYTF. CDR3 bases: TGTGCCAGCACCGAGGCATCGTCCAACTATGGCTACACCTTC.

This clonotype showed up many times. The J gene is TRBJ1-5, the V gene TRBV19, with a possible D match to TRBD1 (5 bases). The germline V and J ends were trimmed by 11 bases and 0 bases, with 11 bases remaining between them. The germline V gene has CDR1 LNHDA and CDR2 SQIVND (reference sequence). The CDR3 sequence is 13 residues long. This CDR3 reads CASMGGSNQPQHF. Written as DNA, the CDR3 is TGTGCCTCTATGGGGGGTAGCAATCAGCCCCAGCATTTT.

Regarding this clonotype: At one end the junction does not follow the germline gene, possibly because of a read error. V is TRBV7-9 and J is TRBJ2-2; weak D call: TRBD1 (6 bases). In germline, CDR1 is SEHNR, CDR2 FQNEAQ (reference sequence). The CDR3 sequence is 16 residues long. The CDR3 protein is CASSFAHQGTTGELVF. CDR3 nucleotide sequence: TGTGCCAGCAGCTTCGCACACCAGGGGACAACCGGGGAGCTGGTTTTT.

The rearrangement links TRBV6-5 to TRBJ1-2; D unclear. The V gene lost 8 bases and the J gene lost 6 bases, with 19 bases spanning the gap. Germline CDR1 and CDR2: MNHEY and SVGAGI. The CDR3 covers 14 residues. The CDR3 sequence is CASSPPGGGDGYTF. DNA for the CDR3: TGTGCCAGCTCACCCCCCGGAGGCGGGGATGGCTACACCTTC.